Shown below are 30 T cell receptor beta chains from a single sample sequenced in a study of CD8+ T cells in alopecia areata. Treatment denoted: oral pan-JAK inhibitor, 5-10 mg twice daily. Reverse transcribed after extraction, RNA yielded cDNA as the sequencing template. Generated by immunoSEQ multiplex PCR, the TCRdb table keeps only in-frame clones and is missing some. The sample has roughly 100,000 clones, 44% seen once. Sequenced here: CD8+ T cells sorted from blood, sampled at week 24, from a patient treated with tofacitinib. These receptors came from a human donor with alopecia areata.

The genes are TRBV7-9 and TRBJ2-7, with TRBD1 identical over 8 bases. This CDR3 region has 15 residues. Germline assignment: CDR1 SEHNR and CDR2 FQNEAQ (reference sequence). Trimming at V came to 5 bases and at J to 6 bases, leaving 12 bases not matched to a gene. The CDR3 DNA sequence: TGTGCCAGCAGCAATGTGACAGGGGTAGTACGCGAGCAGTACTTC. Translating gives CASSNVTGVVREQYF.

This clone was seen a few times. The rearrangement uses TRBV29-1 and TRBJ2-1, with 9 bases fitting TRBD2. Germline V lookup: CDR1 SQVTM, CDR2 ANQGSEA. There are 14 residues in the CDR3. V lost 5 bases and J lost 10; bases outside the gene matches: 12. CDR3 coding DNA: TGCAGCGTTCCTCTGGCGGGAGGGCCGGGGGAGCAGTTCTTC. Translated, it gives CSVPLAGGPGEQFF.

J is TRBJ2-6 and V is TRBV7-8; TRBD1 matches at 8 bases. The germline V gene encodes CDR1 SGHVS and CDR2 FQNEAQ. Unmatched junction bases numbered 8, after V lost 7 bases and J lost 0 bases. The CDR3 spans 17 residues. CDR3 nucleotide sequence: TGTGCCAGCAACAGGGGGACAGTCGACTCTGGGGCCAACGTCCTGACTTTC. Translating it yields CASNRGTVDSGANVLTF.

The chain joins TRBV7-2 to TRBJ1-2; 7 nucleotides align to TRBD1. V gave up 5 bases and J gave up 9 bases; unmatched junction bases: 12. The germline V gene encodes CDR1 SGHTA and CDR2 FQGNSA. The CDR3 contains 14 residues. The CDR3 loop reads CASSPDVGGHRYTF. As DNA, the CDR3 is TGTGCCAGCAGCCCTGATGTAGGGGGCCATCGCTACACCTTC. Full variable domain (missing parts from reference TRBV7-2 and TRBJ1-2): GAGVSQSPSNKVTEKGKDVELRCDPISGHTALYWYRQSLGQGLEFLIYFQGNSAPDKSGLPSDRFSAERTGGSVSTLTIQRTQQEDSAVYLCASSPDVGGHRYTFGSGTRLTVV.

This clone was seen a few times. CDR3 loop: CTSSQRSGSGGETQYF. CDR3 in DNA: TGCACCAGCAGCCAACGAAGCGGGAGTGGGGGAGAGACCCAGTACTTC. This rearrangement joins TRBV1 to TRBJ2-5; the D segment call TRBD2 is taken from the table without a DNA check. TRBV1 is deemed a pseudogene. The CDR3 has 16 residues.

V usage is TRBV19 and J usage is TRBJ1-5; no firm D call. V was cut by 4 bases and J by 4 bases, with 11 bases left in between. The CDR3 runs 14 residues. The germline CDR1 and CDR2 sequences are LNHDA and SQIVND (reference sequence). CDR3 coding DNA: TGTGCCAGTAGTACTGTCACAGATAATCAGCCCCAGCATTTT. Its translation: CASSTVTDNQPQHF.

This clone was seen a handful of times. The V and J genes are TRBV4-1 and TRBJ2-5; the match to TRBD2 covers 10 bases. Trimming removed 4 bases from V and 3 bases from J; junction bases left unmatched: 8. This CDR3 has 16 residues. The germline V gene encodes CDR1 MGHRA and CDR2 YSYEKL. The CDR3: CASSPLSGRAEETQYF. CDR3 bases: TGCGCCAGCAGCCCGCTAAGCGGGAGGGCGGAAGAGACCCAGTACTTC.

In DNA form, the CDR3 reads TGTGCCTGGAGTGCCTATCAGGGGGGCAATCAGCCCCAGCATTTT. Its protein product is CAWSAYQGGNQPQHF. The chain carries TRBV30 and TRBJ1-5; 7 nucleotides match TRBD1. The CDR3 length is 15 residues. The J segment lost 2 bases and the V segment lost 1 base, leaving 5 bases of the junction unmatched. In germline, CDR1 is GTSNPN, CDR2 SVGIG (reference sequence). The whole variable domain, filled in from reference TRBV30 and TRBJ1-5, reads SQTIHQWPATLVQPVGSPLSLECTVEGTSNPNLYWYRQAAGRGLQLLFYSVGIGQISSEVPQNLSASRPQDRQFILSSKKLLLSDSGFYLCAWSAYQGGNQPQHFGDGTRLSIL.

The chain uses TRBV29-1 and TRBJ2-5, with 16 bases matching TRBD2. The J call could be wrong; TRBJ2-7 is a better fit for the DNA end. This CDR3 has 17 amino acids. The V gene's germline CDR1 is SQVTM and CDR2 ANQGSEA. The CDR3 DNA follows: TGCAGCGTTCGGGGACTAGCGGGAGGGCCTAGTTTCTACGAGCAGTACTTC. Its protein is CSVRGLAGGPSFYEQYF.

The V gene is TRBV7-9, the J gene TRBJ2-1; D is uncertain. The CDR3 has 15 amino acids. Per the germline V gene, CDR1 is SEHNR and CDR2 is FQNEAQ (reference sequence). Trimming shortened V by 4 bases and J by 4 bases, and 14 bases separated the two germline ends. The CDR3 region has the DNA TGTGCCAGCAGCTCCCCGGAGCGAGAGTACAATGAGCAGTTCTTC. It yields the protein CASSSPEREYNEQFF.

The rearrangement joins TRBV4-2 to TRBJ1-5; possible D gene TRBD1, 5 bases. Germline lookup yields CDR1 LGHNA and CDR2 YNFKEQ. V shed 4 bases and J shed 1 base, with 11 bases lying between them. The CDR3 covers 15 residues. The CDR3 sequence is CASSPAEGSNQPQHF. In DNA, the CDR3 is TGTGCCAGCAGCCCGGCGGAGGGGAGCAATCAGCCCCAGCATTTT.

The chain links TRBV2 to TRBJ2-1; the match to TRBD2 covers 11 bases. The CDR3 is 13 amino acids. CDR1 and CDR2 from the germline V gene are SNHLY and FYNNEI. This CDR3 is CVQLLAGGGEQFF. The CDR3 DNA reads as TGTGTTCAGCTTCTAGCGGGAGGAGGGGAGCAGTTCTTC.

The V and J genes are TRBV28 and TRBJ2-7; possibly TRBD1 for D (6 bases). From germline, CDR1 is MDHEN and CDR2 SYDVKM. The CDR3 runs 14 residues. Trimming stripped 7 bases from V and 6 bases from J, with 19 bases between. The CDR3 sequence is CASNPFGARGEQYF. CDR3 bases: TGTGCCAGCAACCCCTTCGGGGCCAGGGGCGAGCAGTACTTC.

The chain employs TRBV7-3 and TRBJ2-1; 14 bases align to TRBD2. From germline, CDR1 is SGHTA and CDR2 FQGTGA. V trimming: 2 bases; J trimming: 3 bases; junction bases outside the gene matches: 0. The CDR3 runs 16 residues. CDR3 loop: CASSLGTSGSYNEQFF. The CDR3 nucleotides read TGTGCCAGCAGCTTAGGGACTAGCGGGAGCTACAATGAGCAGTTCTTC.

There are a few counts of this clone. The V call is TRBV29-1, the J call TRBJ2-2, with D possibly being TRBD1 (6 bases). The CDR3 totals 15 residues. Germline V gene lookup returns CDR1 SQVTM and CDR2 ANQGSEA. Trimming pared 7 bases from V and 2 bases from J, leaving 17 bases between. CDR3 loop: CSAITGTKNTGELFF. The CDR3 DNA reads as TGCAGCGCAATAACTGGGACAAAAAACACCGGGGAGCTGTTTTTT.

This chain uses TRBV7-3 with TRBJ2-5, with D unclear. Germline V lookup: CDR1 SGHTA, CDR2 FQGTGA. This CDR3 contains 18 residues. Trimming removed 0 bases from V and 5 bases from J, with 22 bases in between. CDR3 sequence reads: CASSLTGPGSAVRETQYF. As DNA, the CDR3 is TGTGCCAGCAGCTTAACAGGTCCGGGTTCGGCAGTTCGGGAGACCCAGTACTTC.

This clone showed up just once. The chain has TRBV7-2 and TRBJ1-2; 10 nucleotides match TRBD1. CDR1 and CDR2 (germline): SGHTA, FQGNSA. The CDR3 consists of 15 residues. After removal of 3 bases from V and 8 bases from J, the junction contained 9 bases not matched to a gene. In DNA form, the CDR3 reads TGTGCCAGCAGCTTGAGGGACAGGGGAGTGAAGGGCTACACCTTC. It translates to CASSLRDRGVKGYTF. The complete variable domain, with remaining parts taken from reference TRBV7-2 and TRBJ1-2, reads GAGVSQSPSNKVTEKGKDVELRCDPISGHTALYWYRQSLGQGLEFLIYFQGNSAPDKSGLPSDRFSAERTGGSVSTLTIQRTQQEDSAVYLCASSLRDRGVKGYTFGSGTRLTVV.

The rearrangement links TRBV7-9 to TRBJ2-2; D not resolved. Trimming took off 5 bases at V and 1 base at J, with 8 bases between the two ends. Per germline, CDR1 SEHNR and CDR2 FQNEAQ (reference sequence). There are 14 residues in the CDR3. The CDR3 loop reads CASSAPGNTGELFF. The CDR3, as DNA: TGTGCCAGCAGCGCCCCGGGGAACACCGGGGAGCTGTTTTTT.

The rearrangement links TRBV11-1 to TRBJ2-7; weak D call: TRBD2 (6 bases). Germline V CDR1 and CDR2: SGHAT, FQDESV (reference sequence). CDR3 length equals 17 residues. With 5 bases removed from V and 0 bases from J, the gap between germline ends came to 20 bases. The CDR3 spells CASSPDDGGIHSYEQYF. The DNA for the CDR3 is TGTGCCAGCAGCCCTGACGACGGAGGGATTCACTCCTACGAGCAGTACTTC.

As for this clone: This likely reflects a read error, since a far larger clone is one base away. The rearrangement links TRBV5-1 to TRBJ2-1; 12 bases are shared with TRBD2. This CDR3 contains 16 residues. V dropped 0 bases and J dropped 7; count of bases not matched to a gene: 5. CDR1 is SGHRS, CDR2 YFSETQ, per germline. The CDR3 coding sequence is TGCGCCAGCAGCTTGGGTCCTAGCGGGAGGGGGAATGAGCAGTTCTTC. This translates into CASSLGPSGRGNEQFF.

The table lists this clone with a few counts. The chain joins TRBV9 to TRBJ2-1, with D possibly being TRBD1 (5 bases). This CDR3 has 17 residues. Trimming stripped 0 bases from V and 8 bases from J, with 21 bases between. Germline V gives CDR1 SGDLS, CDR2 YYNGEE. CDR3 loop: CASSVVAHLGQGYEQFF. Written as DNA, the CDR3 is TGTGCCAGCAGCGTAGTAGCTCACCTCGGGCAGGGCTATGAGCAGTTCTTC.

This clone was seen more than once but under ten times. The chain links TRBV28 to TRBJ2-3; 11 bases align to TRBD2. From germline, CDR1 is MDHEN and CDR2 SYDVKM. The V segment lost 5 bases and the J segment 4 bases; nucleotides outside the gene matches: 5. This CDR3 spans 15 amino acids. In DNA, the CDR3 is TGTGCCAGCAGTGACATAGCGGGAGGGGCAGATACGCAGTATTTT. Amino acid sequence: CASSDIAGGADTQYF.

This clone occurred a few times. The rearrangement joins TRBV5-1 to TRBJ2-7; D is perhaps TRBD1 or TRBD2 (5 bases each). V shed 4 bases and J shed 5 bases, with 19 bases lying between them. Germline V lookup: CDR1 SGHRS, CDR2 YFSETQ. The CDR3 sequence is 15 residues long. The CDR3 nucleotides read TGCGCCAGCAGCCTACGGGGCCGGTTAGTCGACGAGCAGTACTTC. Its protein product is CASSLRGRLVDEQYF.

V usage is TRBV4-1 and J usage is TRBJ1-1; D gene uncertain. Trimming removed 2 bases from V and 1 base from J, with 11 bases in between. Looked up from germline, CDR1 is MGHRA and CDR2 is YSYEKL. This CDR3 is built from 15 residues. The CDR3 is CASSQSLDPNTEAFF. The CDR3 DNA reads TGCGCCAGCAGCCAATCCCTGGACCCGAACACTGAAGCTTTCTTT.

This clone was detected a few times. CDR3 residues: CASSQETERAASTDTQYF. CDR3 nucleotides: TGCGCCAGCAGCCAAGAGACGGAAAGAGCAGCTAGCACAGATACGCAGTATTTT. V usage is TRBV4-3 and J usage is TRBJ2-3; D gene ambiguous. This CDR3 is built from 18 residues. Between the trimmed V and J ends, which lost 0 bases and 0 bases, there was a span of 16 bases. CDR1 and CDR2 (germline): LGHNA, YSLEER.

This clone was seen just once. A read error may produce the germline difference seen at one junction end. CDR3 nucleotide sequence: TGTGCCAGCAGCCTACTGACTGCCGCTAGGGACTTC. Its translation: CASSLLTAARDF. The J gene is TRBJ2-5, the V gene TRBV5-8; D is unresolved. The CDR3 spans 12 residues. Germline V gene lookup returns CDR1 SGHTS and CDR2 YDEGEE.

A remark on this clone: Other DNA sequences in this specimen translate into the identical CDR3. V and J are TRBV27 and TRBJ2-4; D unclear. Trimming took 6 bases from V and 0 from J, leaving 3 bases between them. The CDR3 is 12 residues long. Per germline, CDR1 MNHEY and CDR2 SMNVEV (reference sequence). The CDR3 nucleotides read TGTGCCAGCAGGGGAGCCAAAAACATTCAGTACTTC. Encoded protein: CASRGAKNIQYF.

This chain links TRBV30 with TRBJ2-7; D gene ambiguous. CDR1 GTSNPN and CDR2 SVGIG come from the germline V gene (reference sequence). The CDR3 runs to 13 residues. V was trimmed by 7 bases and J by 6 bases, leaving 19 bases between them. CDR3 in amino acids: CAFLLRTSGEQYF. The CDR3 DNA reads TGTGCCTTCCTCCTGAGGACGTCCGGCGAGCAGTACTTC.

V and J are TRBV27 and TRBJ1-2, with D unclear. Germline assignment: CDR1 MNHEY and CDR2 SMNVEV (reference sequence). V shed 5 bases and J shed 4 bases, with 8 bases lying between them. The CDR3 totals 12 residues. The CDR3 nucleotides read TGTGCCAGCAGTGAGTCCGGCTATGGCTACACCTTC. Translated, it gives CASSESGYGYTF.

The chain has TRBV30 and TRBJ2-3; the match to TRBD1 covers 7 bases. This CDR3 region has 15 residues. After removal of 5 bases from V and 0 bases from J, the junction contained 8 bases not matched to a gene. Per the germline V gene, CDR1 is GTSNPN and CDR2 is SVGIG (reference sequence). In DNA, the CDR3 is TGTGCCTGGGGACGGACAGGCCTTAGCACAGATACGCAGTATTTT. It is translated as CAWGRTGLSTDTQYF.